The rows below give T cell receptor beta chains drawn from one sample of a study of blood T cell repertoires in COVID-19. The protocol was immunoSEQ multiplex PCR, while the TCRdb copy is restricted to in-frame clones and leaves out a portion. This sample yields approximately 150,000 clones, of which less than 90% are seen a single time; around 1.2% belongs to the top ten. The sequenced sample was PBMCs or T cells enriched from blood (not recorded which). Every receptor here comes from a human donor with acute COVID-19. The donor label of this sample is uncertain. Both conserved end residues are part of each CDR3. A D gene is named only where the DNA matches it firmly. Only part of the rows carry a size: once, few, many, or a class if the clone is expanded.

D: -; J: TRBJ1-1; size: -; V: TRBV6-5; length: 14; DNA: TGTGCCAGCAGGAACCAGATTGCTAACACTGAAGCTTTCTTT; CDR3: CASRNQIANTEAFF
D: -; J: TRBJ2-6; size: -; V: TRBV27; length: 20; DNA: TGTGCCAGCAGCCACCGACTCCCAACATACCGCTACTCTGGGGCCAACGTCCTGACTTTC; CDR3: CASSHRLPTYRYSGANVLTF
D: TRBD1; J: TRBJ1-2; size: -; V: TRBV10-3; length: 14; DNA: TGTGCCATCAGCCCACAGGGGGCCGGCTATGGCTACACCTTC; CDR3: CAISPQGAGYGYTF
D: TRBD1; J: TRBJ1-3; size: -; V: TRBV10-3; length: 16; DNA: TGTGCCACGTCATCAGGCTGGACAGGGGCTGGAAACACCATATATTTT; CDR3: CATSSGWTGAGNTIYF
D: -; J: TRBJ1-1; size: -; V: TRBV4-1; length: 15; DNA: TGCGCCAGCAGCCAAGTCTTCACTTATAACACTGAAGCTTTCTTT; CDR3: CASSQVFTYNTEAFF
D: -; J: TRBJ2-7; size: once; V: TRBV30; length: 13; DNA: TGTGCCTGGGGTCCCGGGGGATTATACGAGCAGTACTTC; CDR3: CAWGPGGLYEQYF
D: TRBD2; J: TRBJ2-1; size: -; V: TRBV11-3; length: 15; DNA: TGTGCCAGCAGCCACGGACTAGCGGGAACCAATGAGCAGTTCTTC; CDR3: CASSHGLAGTNEQFF
D: -; J: TRBJ2-1; size: -; V: TRBV6-5; length: 12; DNA: TGTGCCAGCAGTTACCCCCTCGGGGAGCAGTTCTTC; CDR3: CASSYPLGEQFF
D: -; J: TRBJ2-1; size: few; V: TRBV30; length: 12; DNA: TGTGCCTGGAGTCAGGGGACTACCAAGCAGTTCTTC; CDR3: CAWSQGTTKQFF
D: TRBD1; J: TRBJ2-1; size: -; V: TRBV7-9; length: 16; DNA: TGTGCCAGCAGCCTCCGGGCCGGGACAGCTTCGGATGAGCAGTTCTTC; CDR3: CASSLRAGTASDEQFF
D: TRBD2; J: TRBJ2-1; size: -; V: TRBV9; length: 16; DNA: TGTGCCAGCAGCCCTGGGACTAGCGGGGGGGCGGGTGAGCAGTTCTTC; CDR3: CASSPGTSGGAGEQFF
D: -; J: TRBJ1-2; size: -; V: TRBV29-1; length: 12; DNA: TGCAGCGTTGACCTAGGGGGCTATGGCTACACCTTC; CDR3: CSVDLGGYGYTF
D: -; J: TRBJ1-6; size: few; V: TRBV5-1; length: 15; DNA: TGCGCCAGCAGCTTGCGGCAACGGGGGAATTCACCCCTCCACTTT; CDR3: CASSLRQRGNSPLHF
D: -; J: TRBJ2-1; size: -; V: TRBV28; length: 14; DNA: TGTTCTTCGTGTGGGGTTGCGGGGCACAATGAGCAGTTCTTC; CDR3: CSSCGVAGHNEQFF
D: TRBD2; J: TRBJ2-3; size: -; V: TRBV9; length: 14; DNA: TGTGCCAGCAGCGTAGGGGACTATACAGATACGCAGTATTTT; CDR3: CASSVGDYTDTQYF
D: -; J: TRBJ2-7; size: few; V: TRBV5-8; length: 11; DNA: TGTGCCAGCAGCTTCGTTTACGAGCAGTACTTC; CDR3: CASSFVYEQYF
D: -; J: TRBJ1-5; size: -; V: TRBV6-5; length: 14; DNA: TGTGCCAGCAGTTATGAGAACACCGGGAGGCCCCAGCATTTT; CDR3: CASSYENTGRPQHF
D: -; J: TRBJ1-5; size: -; V: TRBV7-8; length: 15; DNA: TGTGCCAGCACTAAAGGGAGAGGTGGCAATCAGCCCCAGCATTTT; CDR3: CASTKGRGGNQPQHF
D: -; J: TRBJ1-5; size: -; V: TRBV10-3; length: 15; DNA: TGTGCCATCAGTGAGTCCACCCTCCGCGATCAGCCCCAGCATTTT; CDR3: CAISESTLRDQPQHF
D: TRBD1; J: TRBJ2-5; size: -; V: TRBV2; length: 14; DNA: TGTGCCAGCAGCCCCCGGACAGGGGGAGAGACCCAGTACTTC; CDR3: CASSPRTGGETQYF
D: -; J: TRBJ2-5; size: -; V: TRBV6-5; length: 15; DNA: TGTGCCAGCAGTAGGGGGGGTAGCGGACAAGAGACCCAGTACTTC; CDR3: CASSRGGSGQETQYF
D: TRBD1; J: TRBJ2-7; size: -; V: TRBV9; length: 16; DNA: TGTGCCAGCAGCGTATGCAGGGACAGGACTTCCTACGAGCAGTACTTC; CDR3: CASSVCRDRTSYEQYF
D: -; J: TRBJ1-5; size: -; V: TRBV6-5; length: 14; DNA: TGTGCCAGCAAAGTCAGGGGCGACATGCGGCCCCAGCATTTT; CDR3: CASKVRGDMRPQHF
D: -; J: TRBJ2-3; size: -; V: TRBV5-1; length: 16; DNA: TGCGCCAGCTATCAGGAGGGGGCTTATGGCGCAGATACGCAGTATTTT; CDR3: CASYQEGAYGADTQYF
D: -; J: TRBJ2-3; size: -; V: TRBV24-1; length: 16; DNA: TGTGCCACCAGTGATTTGGATATTACGGGGAAAGATACGCAGTATTTT; CDR3: CATSDLDITGKDTQYF
D: -; J: TRBJ1-3; size: -; V: TRBV5-4; length: 18; DNA: TGTGCCAGCAGCTTGTATCCAGGGTGGGCGCTCTCTGGAAACACCATATATTTT; CDR3: CASSLYPGWALSGNTIYF
D: TRBD1; J: TRBJ1-2; size: -; V: TRBV24-1; length: 12; DNA: TGTGCCACCTGGGACAGGGGTCCTGGCTACACCTTC; CDR3: CATWDRGPGYTF
D: -; J: TRBJ2-1; size: -; V: TRBV2; length: 15; DNA: TGTGCCAGCAGGGAGGAGCCGCGGGGCGGTAATGAGCAGTTCTTC; CDR3: CASREEPRGGNEQFF
D: TRBD1; J: TRBJ2-4; size: -; V: TRBV11-2; length: 14; DNA: TGTGCCAGCAGCTCGCCGGGACAGAAAAACATTCAGTACTTC; CDR3: CASSSPGQKNIQYF
D: TRBD1; J: TRBJ1-3; size: -; V: TRBV30; length: 18; DNA: TGTGCCTGGAGTGGACAGGGCCCAAGGGAGGCTCTGGTAAACACCATATATTTT; CDR3: CAWSGQGPREALVNTIYF
D: -; J: TRBJ2-7; size: -; V: TRBV6-2/TRBV6-3; length: 13; DNA: TGTGCCAGCAGTTACGGGACATCCTACGAGCAGTACTTC; CDR3: CASSYGTSYEQYF
D: -; J: TRBJ1-2; size: -; V: TRBV6-5; length: 13; DNA: TGTGCCAGCAGCCTGGGAGCCGGCTATGGCTACACCTTC; CDR3: CASSLGAGYGYTF
D: TRBD2; J: TRBJ2-1; size: -; V: TRBV30; length: 17; DNA: TGTGCCTGGACCCTGTACGCCACTAGCGGGGCCTACAATGAGCAGTTCTTC; CDR3: CAWTLYATSGAYNEQFF
D: -; J: TRBJ2-5; size: -; V: TRBV18; length: 12; DNA: TGTGCCAGCTCTCGACAGGAAGAGACCCAGTACTTC; CDR3: CASSRQEETQYF
D: TRBD1; J: TRBJ1-5; size: -; V: TRBV2; length: 15; DNA: TGTGCCAGCAGTAAAGGGGGGGACAGATATCAGCCCCAGCATTTT; CDR3: CASSKGGDRYQPQHF
D: -; J: TRBJ1-2; size: -; V: TRBV7-2; length: 13; DNA: TGTGCCAGCAGCTTAGGGGAGGGAGGTGGCTACACCTTC; CDR3: CASSLGEGGGYTF
D: TRBD2; J: TRBJ2-2; size: -; V: TRBV11-2; length: 15; DNA: TGTGCCAGCAGCTTAGTCGGGGGGGGCCCCGGGGAGCTGTTTTTT; CDR3: CASSLVGGGPGELFF
D: -; J: TRBJ2-2; size: -; V: TRBV7-2; length: 17; DNA: TGTGCCAGCAGCTTAGCAAGCACTTTTGATGGCACCGGGGAGCTGTTTTTT; CDR3: CASSLASTFDGTGELFF
D: -; J: TRBJ2-7; size: -; V: TRBV3-1/TRBV3-2; length: 15; DNA: TGTGCCAGCAGCCAGCAACAGACGAGCTCCTACGAGCAGTACTTC; CDR3: CASSQQQTSSYEQYF
D: -; J: TRBJ1-3; size: -; V: TRBV2; length: 14; DNA: TGTGCCAGCAGTGCTGGGGGCGGTGGAAACACCATATATTTT; CDR3: CASSAGGGGNTIYF
D: -; J: TRBJ1-1; size: -; V: TRBV3-1/TRBV3-2; length: 12; DNA: TGTGCCAGCAGCCAAGACCAAAATGAAGCTTTCTTT; CDR3: CASSQDQNEAFF
D: -; J: TRBJ2-4; size: -; V: TRBV5-6; length: 15; DNA: TGTGCCAGCAGTTCTGGGGCATGGGGCACAAACATTCAGTACTTC; CDR3: CASSSGAWGTNIQYF